This entry describes one T cell receptor (beta chain). Its antigen is unknown. The entry originates in a study of chemoradiotherapy in HPV16-positive cancers. The study, taken as a whole, reports: Non-HPV-specific T cells did not expand in tumors during treatment, whereas candidate HPV-specific clones and E7-related motifs did. The functional HPV-specific definition rests on just a couple of HPV16-positive patients. For HPV16-positive patients, expanding HPV-responsive T cells associated with longer recurrence-free survival.

The germline CDR1 and CDR2 sequences are SGHAT and FQDESV (reference sequence). This CDR3 is 15 amino acids long. Trimming removed 2 bases from V and 6 bases from J; junction bases left unmatched: 3. Measured with immunoSEQ multiplex PCR; TCRdb has only the in-frame clones, and not every one. The top ten hold about 2.3% of the sample, which has approximately 3,200 clones, approximately 92% seen once. Repertoires were sampled repeatedly during chemoradiotherapy. The chain is built from TRBV11-1 and TRBJ1-4, with TRBD1 matching 10 bases. The sequence was obtained from a human donor with HPV-associated anogenital cancer. The starting material was tumor tissue, obtained from a patient who underwent chemoradiotherapy. The CDR3 sequence is CASSLYGTGDEKLFF. CDR3 nucleotide sequence: TGTGCCAGCAGCTTATATGGGACAGGGGATGAAAAACTGTTTTTT.